A selection of T cell receptor beta chains follows, all from one sample in a study of CD8 T cells in ankylosing spondylitis. TCRdb re-derived calls from the 5' RACE reads in MiXCR, one entry per CDR3 protein. The top ten clones hold around a third of a sample with about 130,000 distinct CDR3 sequences, 17% of them seen once. The sample was blood, either unsorted or a sorted T cell fraction (not recorded which). The origin of the receptors is a male donor with ankylosing spondylitis. The CDR3 runs from the conserved cysteine through the conserved F or W. A D gene is named only where the DNA matches it firmly. Clone sizes are given selectively: once, few, many, or a class where the clone is expanded.

d_gene: TRBD2
abundance: NA
j_gene: TRBJ2-1
v_gene: TRBV9
CDR3nt: TGTGCCAGCAGCGCCGGGACTAGCCACGGTAATGAGCAGTTCTTC
CDR3aa: CASSAGTSHGNEQFF

d_gene: NA
abundance: NA
j_gene: TRBJ2-7
v_gene: TRBV29-1
CDR3nt: TGCAGCGTGGGAGGGACAGTATATACCTACGAGCAGTACTTC
CDR3aa: CSVGGTVYTYEQYF

d_gene: NA
abundance: NA
j_gene: TRBJ2-2
v_gene: TRBV2
CDR3nt: TGTGCGCCTAGGACAGAGAACACCGGGGAGCTGTTTTTT
CDR3aa: CAPRTENTGELFF

d_gene: NA
abundance: few
j_gene: TRBJ2-1
v_gene: TRBV6-5
CDR3nt: TGTGCCAGCAGTTACTCCACAGCGCCCAATGAGCAGTTCTTC
CDR3aa: CASSYSTAPNEQFF

d_gene: TRBD2
abundance: once
j_gene: TRBJ2-7
v_gene: TRBV4-1
CDR3nt: TGCGCCAGCAGCCAAGGGACTAGCTTCTACGAGCAGTACTTC
CDR3aa: CASSQGTSFYEQYF

d_gene: NA
abundance: few
j_gene: TRBJ1-1
v_gene: TRBV9
CDR3nt: TGTGCCAGCAGTAAGGGCGGCACTGAAGCTTTCTTT
CDR3aa: CASSKGGTEAFF

d_gene: NA
abundance: few
j_gene: TRBJ2-1
v_gene: TRBV2
CDR3nt: TGTGCCAGCACCGGTGAGCAGTTCTTC
CDR3aa: CASTGEQFF

d_gene: NA
abundance: many
j_gene: TRBJ2-5
v_gene: TRBV10-3
CDR3nt: TGTGCCATCAGTGGCGGGAAAGAAGAGACCCAGTACTTC
CDR3aa: CAISGGKEETQYF

d_gene: TRBD2
abundance: NA
j_gene: TRBJ2-2
v_gene: TRBV28
CDR3nt: TGTGCCAGCAGGACTAGGGGAGGGAGCACCGGGGAGCTGTTTTTT
CDR3aa: CASRTRGGSTGELFF

d_gene: TRBD2
abundance: few
j_gene: TRBJ2-5
v_gene: TRBV10-3
CDR3nt: TGTGCCATCGGGACTATGCAAGAGACCCAGTACTTC
CDR3aa: CAIGTMQETQYF

d_gene: NA
abundance: NA
j_gene: TRBJ1-5
v_gene: TRBV2
CDR3nt: TGTGCCAGCAGTCGGGGTGGCAATCAGCCCCAGCATTTT
CDR3aa: CASSRGGNQPQHF

d_gene: NA
abundance: many
j_gene: TRBJ2-3
v_gene: TRBV5-1
CDR3nt: TGCGCCAGCAGCTTGGTAGAAGGGGATACGCAGTATTTT
CDR3aa: CASSLVEGDTQYF

d_gene: NA
abundance: few
j_gene: TRBJ2-7
v_gene: TRBV27
CDR3nt: TGTGCCAGCAGCAGAACCCGGGACGAGCAGTACTTC
CDR3aa: CASSRTRDEQYF

d_gene: TRBD2
abundance: few
j_gene: TRBJ2-1
v_gene: TRBV28
CDR3nt: TGTGCCAGCAGTTCCAGCGGGAGTATAAGAAATGAGCAGTTCTTC
CDR3aa: CASSSSGSIRNEQFF

d_gene: NA
abundance: few
j_gene: TRBJ1-4
v_gene: TRBV4-1
CDR3nt: TGCGCCAGCAGCCCTGCCTTCCTCGGGACAAACCAGGAAAAACTGTTTTTT
CDR3aa: CASSPAFLGTNQEKLFF